Listed here are 11 T cell receptor beta chains from one sample, sequenced in a study of blood T cell repertoires in COVID-19. Assay used: immunoSEQ multiplex PCR; TCRdb lists only in-frame clones, some missing. The table lists over 90,000 clones, 82% of them singletons, with about 7% in the top ten. The source material was peripheral blood. These receptors came from a man aged 45-65 years with active or convalescent COVID-19.

This clone was seen once. The chain joins TRBV3-1 (or the pseudogene TRBV3-2) to TRBJ2-1, with D perhaps matching TRBD2 (6 bases). The germline CDR1 and CDR2 sequences are LGHDT and YNNKEL (reference sequence). This CDR3 is 14 amino acids long. V was trimmed by 0 bases and J by 8 bases, leaving 11 bases between them. The CDR3 protein is CASSQEHGGYEQFF. The CDR3 DNA sequence: TGTGCCAGCAGCCAAGAACACGGGGGATATGAGCAGTTCTTC.

The CDR3 reads CASSADRNSPLHF. DNA for the CDR3: TGTGCCAGCAGCGCCGACAGAAATTCACCCCTCCACTTT. V gene TRBV9 combines with J gene TRBJ1-6; TRBD1 might be the D (5 bases). CDR1 and CDR2 from the germline V gene are SGDLS and YYNGEE. V shed 3 bases and J shed 7 bases, with 8 bases lying between them. CDR3 length equals 13 residues.

This clone has ten or more counts. The chain recombines TRBV2 with TRBJ2-7; TRBD1 might be the D (6 bases). Germline V gene sequence: CDR1 SNHLY, CDR2 FYNNEI. The V and J ends lost 4 bases and 3 bases respectively, with 10 bases between them. This CDR3 is built from 13 residues. CDR3 bases: TGTGCCAGCAGTGTAGGCAGGGGCTACGAGCAGTACGTC. The encoded protein is CASSVGRGYEQYV.

The chain employs TRBV7-2 and TRBJ2-3; the match to TRBD1 covers 9 bases. J was trimmed by 6 bases and V by 5 bases; bases with no gene match: 9. This CDR3 region has 15 residues. CDR1 is SGHTA, CDR2 FQGNSA, per germline. CDR3 nucleotides: TGTGCCAGCAGCACACAGGGGGCCTCCAGCGATACGCAGTATTTT. Translating gives CASSTQGASSDTQYF.

The genes are TRBV14 and TRBJ1-2, with 10 bases matching TRBD1. The CDR3 is 14 residues long. Germline lookup yields CDR1 SGHDN and CDR2 FVKESK. The V gene end was trimmed by 3 bases and the J gene end by 8 bases; junction bases not matched to a gene: 6. The CDR3 DNA sequence: TGTGCCAGCAGCCAGAGACAGGGGGCACGAGGCTACACCTTC. As protein: CASSQRQGARGYTF.

The gene calls are TRBV7-9 and TRBJ2-7; TRBD1 is a possible D gene (6 bases). Deletions cut 8 bases from V and 4 bases from J, with 18 bases between. Per germline, CDR1 SEHNR and CDR2 FQNEAQ (reference sequence). The CDR3 is 14 residues long. Here the CDR3 reads CASPLRDIAYEQYV. The DNA for the CDR3 is TGTGCCAGCCCCCTCCGGGACATAGCTTACGAGCAGTACGTC.

This rearrangement joins TRBV12-3 or TRBV12-4 to TRBJ1-2; 9 bases are a match to TRBD1. Germline trimming cut 7 bases from V and 2 bases from J; bases unmatched to any gene: 2. The length of the CDR3 is 13 residues. CDR3 sequence: CASKGTGNYGYTF. The CDR3 nucleotides are TGTGCCAGCAAGGGGACAGGGAACTATGGCTACACCTTC.

There are a few counts of this clone. The J gene is TRBJ1-2, the V gene TRBV6-1, with unresolved D. This CDR3 is 12 amino acids long. Germline values: CDR1 MNHNS, CDR2 SASEGT. The V gene lost 2 bases and the J gene lost 7 bases, with 8 bases spanning the gap. CDR3 loop: CASSEIGVGYTF. The CDR3 DNA reads TGTGCCAGCAGTGAAATCGGGGTTGGCTACACCTTC.

The chain links TRBV11-2 to TRBJ2-3; maybe TRBD2 (5 bases). The CDR3 length is 15 residues. V lost 1 base and J 0 bases, leaving 8 bases between the germline ends. Germline assignment: CDR1 SGHAT and CDR2 FQNNGV. For the CDR3, the DNA is TGTGCCAGCAGCTTAGGACGGACTAGCACAGATACGCAGTATTTT. Translation gives CASSLGRTSTDTQYF. The full variable domain, its missing parts supplied by reference TRBV11-2 and TRBJ2-3, is EAGVAQSPRYKIIEKRQSVAFWCNPISGHATLYWYQQILGQGPKLLIQFQNNGVVDDSQLPKDRFSAERLKGVDSTLKIQPAKLEDSAVYLCASSLGRTSTDTQYFGPGTRLTVL.

V and J are TRBV19 and TRBJ2-7, with 11 bases fitting TRBD1. The CDR3 spans 17 residues. Trimming at V came to 5 bases and at J to 5 bases, leaving 14 bases not matched to a gene. Germline lookup yields CDR1 LNHDA and CDR2 SQIVND (reference sequence). In nucleotides, the CDR3 is TGTGCCAGTAGTCCCCCAGGACAGGGGGCAACTTTCCACGAGCAGTACTTC. This gives the protein CASSPPGQGATFHEQYF.

This chain connects TRBV24-1 to TRBJ2-7, with D uncertain. The V gene's germline CDR1 is KGHDR and CDR2 SFDVKD. The CDR3 sequence is 13 residues long. Trimming removed 7 bases from V and 0 bases from J, with 9 bases in between. CDR3 coding DNA: TGTGCCACCAGCCCTTATAACTCCTACGAGCAGTACTTC. Translation: CATSPYNSYEQYF.